The TCR beta chain described here comes from a study of blood T cell repertoires in COVID-19. Whole-study context: Acute and convalescent COVID-19 specimens originated in the United States, Italy and Spain. Nucleic acid was either cDNA or gDNA, and it came from T cells, B-cell-depleted T cells, or PBMCs.

Followed over time, Seattle patients had been enrolled while infection was active. This CDR3 is 15 amino acids long. Germline trimming cut 4 bases from V and 2 bases from J; bases unmatched to any gene: 7. Germline V gene sequence: CDR1 SGHKS, CDR2 YYEKEE (reference sequence). Source study methods: By means of reference gene primer amplification, nucleated cell counts were estimated. The table came from immunoSEQ multiplex PCR; TCRdb's copy has only in-frame clones and leaves some out. V and J calls and clone size are as listed in that table; D and trimming were resolved from the DNA. Seen here are about 95,000 clones, roughly 76% observed once, and the top ten hold under 5.5%.

Source material: peripheral blood. The chain recombines TRBV5-5 with TRBJ2-3, with 7 bases that match TRBD1. This TCR came from a man of 80 years or more with COVID-19, enrolled during active disease. The DNA for the CDR3 is TGTGCCAGCAGCCTAAGGGACAGTTACACAGATACGCAGTATTTT. Translated: CASSLRDSYTDTQYF.